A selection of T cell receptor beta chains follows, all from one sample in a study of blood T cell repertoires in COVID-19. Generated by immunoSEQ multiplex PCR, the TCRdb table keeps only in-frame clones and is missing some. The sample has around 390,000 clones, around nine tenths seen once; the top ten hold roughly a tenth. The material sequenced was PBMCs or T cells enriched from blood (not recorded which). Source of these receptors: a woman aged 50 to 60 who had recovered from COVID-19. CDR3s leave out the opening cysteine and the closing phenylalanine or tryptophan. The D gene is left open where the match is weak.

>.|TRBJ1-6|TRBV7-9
ATLGGNNSPLH
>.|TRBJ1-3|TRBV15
ATSGGRVTVRNTIY
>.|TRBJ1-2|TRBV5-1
ASSEGTSGYGYT
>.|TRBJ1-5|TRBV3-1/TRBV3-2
ASSQDPGGPQH
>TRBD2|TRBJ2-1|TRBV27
ASSLGGGSYNEQF
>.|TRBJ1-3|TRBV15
ATRSPGSGNTIY
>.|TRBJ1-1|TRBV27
ASSFLGLRNTEAF
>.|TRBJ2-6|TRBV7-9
ASSAPLLVAGVGANVLT
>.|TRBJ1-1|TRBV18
ASSREGPEAF
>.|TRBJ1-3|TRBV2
ASSESGNSGNTIY
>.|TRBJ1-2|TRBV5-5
ASSPGQTWSYGYT
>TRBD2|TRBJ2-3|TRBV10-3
AISFPGTSATRTPSTDTQY
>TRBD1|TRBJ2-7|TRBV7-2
ASSPGDRRNEQY
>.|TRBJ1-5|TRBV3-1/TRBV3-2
ASSQQGNQPQH
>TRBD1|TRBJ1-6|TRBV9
ASSGTTGLGSPLH
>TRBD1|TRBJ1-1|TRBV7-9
ASRTGGVGSDTEAF
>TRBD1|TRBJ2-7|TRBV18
ASSPEDRTISYEQY
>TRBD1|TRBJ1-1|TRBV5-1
ASSLRTGIMNTEAF
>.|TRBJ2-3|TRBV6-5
ASSPSGTDTQY
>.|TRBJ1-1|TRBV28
ASSPPFLNTEAF
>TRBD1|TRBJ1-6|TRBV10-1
ARRTGRYNSYNSPLH
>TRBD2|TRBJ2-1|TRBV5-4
ASSSGGGADEQF
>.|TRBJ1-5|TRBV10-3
AIAPGGALTQPQH
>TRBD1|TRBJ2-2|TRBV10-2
ASSEGQGSMELF
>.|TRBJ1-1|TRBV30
ASTRIEAF
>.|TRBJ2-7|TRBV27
ASSLLSGSYEQY
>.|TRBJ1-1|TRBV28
ASSLPGRTTEAF
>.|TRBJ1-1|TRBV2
ASSELAGARNTEAF
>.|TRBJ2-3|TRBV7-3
ASSWTGGGTDTQY
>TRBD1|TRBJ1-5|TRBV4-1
ASSQEGRQGWGQPQH
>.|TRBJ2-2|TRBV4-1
ASSQDDSALFWTGELF
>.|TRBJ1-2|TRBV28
ASSEFTGTYGYT